Included here is one TCR beta chain sequence, with context. Its specificity is not known. The data were obtained in a study of T cell responses to AZD1222 COVID-19 vaccine. Study overall: Second doses were pooled across both intervals (about 4 or about 12 weeks).

General study points: There were mostly white British donors and more females than males, and clonal diversity was possibly underestimated. Repertoires were obtained only post-peak T cell response. Spike was spanned by vaccine-associated CD4 TCRs, with dominance at 160-218 and 743-854.

Generated by immunoSEQ multiplex PCR, the TCRdb table keeps only in-frame clones and is missing some. The table lists fewer than 250,000 clones, around 92% of them singletons. Per germline, CDR1 MNHEY and CDR2 SVGAGI. After removal of 8 bases from V and 4 bases from J, the junction contained 9 bases not matched to a gene. This CDR3 has 15 residues. This TCR was sampled from an adult in good health. The rearrangement links TRBV6-5 to TRBJ2-2; 8 positions match TRBD1. The sample consisted of peripheral blood, taken on day 0 of AZD1222 vaccination. CDR3 region: CASRPQGAITGELFF. Written as DNA, the CDR3 is TGTGCCAGCCGGCCTCAGGGGGCAATCACCGGGGAGCTGTTTTTT.